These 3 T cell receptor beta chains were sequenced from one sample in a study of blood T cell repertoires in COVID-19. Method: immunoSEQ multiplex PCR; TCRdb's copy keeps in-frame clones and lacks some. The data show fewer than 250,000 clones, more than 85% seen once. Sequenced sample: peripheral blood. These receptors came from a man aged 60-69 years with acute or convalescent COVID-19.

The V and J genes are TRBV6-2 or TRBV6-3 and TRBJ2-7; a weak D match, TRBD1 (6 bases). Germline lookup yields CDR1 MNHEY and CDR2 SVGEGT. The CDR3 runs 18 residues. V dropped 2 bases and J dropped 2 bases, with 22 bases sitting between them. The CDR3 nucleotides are TGTGCCAGCAGTTACGCTACCGGGACACAGATTCGGGCCTACGAGCAGTACTTC. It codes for CASSYATGTQIRAYEQYF.

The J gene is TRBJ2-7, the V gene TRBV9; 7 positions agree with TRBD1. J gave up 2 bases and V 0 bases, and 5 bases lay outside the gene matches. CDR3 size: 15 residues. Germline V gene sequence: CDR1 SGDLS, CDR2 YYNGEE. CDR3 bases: TGTGCCAGCAGCGTAGGTGGGACAGTCACCTACGAGCAGTACTTC. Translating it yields CASSVGGTVTYEQYF.

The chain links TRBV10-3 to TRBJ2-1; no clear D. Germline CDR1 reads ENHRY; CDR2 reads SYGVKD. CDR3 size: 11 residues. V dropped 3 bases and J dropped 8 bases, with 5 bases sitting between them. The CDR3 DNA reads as TGTGCCATCAGTGATTCGGATGAGCAGTTCTTC. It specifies CAISDSDEQFF.